This entry describes one T cell receptor (beta chain). This CDR3 is built from 12 residues. Trimming took 3 bases from V and 6 from J, leaving 5 bases between them. The sample is drawn from a study of blood T cell repertoires in COVID-19. For the study at large: COVID-19 samples from acute and convalescent phases originated in the United States, Italy and Spain. From T cells, B-cell-depleted T cells, or PBMCs came the material, which was cDNA or gDNA.

Original handling: Quantification of nucleated cells was approximated via reference gene primer amplification. Using immunoSEQ multiplex PCR, the repertoire was profiled, and TCRdb retains in-frame clones only, with some absent. V, J and clone size derive from that table, while D and trimming were established from the DNA sequence. The sample holds 100,000 to 150,000 clones; around 85% are singletons and the top ten take about a sixth. The sequencing input was peripheral blood. The receptor was derived from a woman aged 80 or over with acute or convalescent COVID-19. This chain connects TRBV12-3 or TRBV12-4 to TRBJ2-2; D unresolved. CDR3 nucleotide sequence: TGTGCCAGCAGTTTCATTTCCGGGGAGCTGTTTTTT. It codes for CASSFISGELFF.